One sample yielded the 32 T cell receptor beta chains listed below, sequenced in a study of post-analysis software for immune sequencing data. General study results and limits: Patients carried roughly 5 TRBV segments more frequently than controls did, and TRBV5-6, TRBV5-1 and TRBV20-1 were among them.

For these TCRs, the target antigens are not known. Researchers reported that TCR beta cDNA libraries carried unique molecular identifiers. TCRdb itself ran the PCR reads through MiXCR, one entry per CDR3 protein. The sample records 700,000 to 900,000 distinct CDR3 sequences, approximately 44% being singletons. Sequencing used blood. The source of these receptors is a girl aged 10-17 years with multiple sclerosis.

The gene calls are TRBV5-1 and TRBJ2-5; no clear D gene. CDR1 and CDR2 from the germline V gene are SGHRS and YFSETQ. Trimming left V 5 bases short and J 5 bases short, with 10 bases between. CDR3 length equals 12 residues. In DNA form, the CDR3 reads TGCGCCAGCAGGGACCCTACGGAGACCCAGTACTTC. Protein product: CASRDPTETQYF.

This clonotype was detected a few times. V is TRBV20-1 and J is TRBJ2-3; TRBD1 might be the D (6 bases). Trimming took off 3 bases at V and 8 bases at J, with 18 bases between the two ends. Germline values: CDR1 DFQATT, CDR2 SNEGSKA (reference sequence). The CDR3 runs 14 residues. The CDR3 DNA follows: TGCAGTGCTAGGCTGGCGGAAGGGGGAAGTACGCAGTATTTT. Its translation: CSARLAEGGSTQYF.

The rearrangement joins TRBV10-3 to TRBJ2-7, with TRBD2 matching over 9 bases. V shed 7 bases, J shed 6 bases, and the junction held 7 bases outside the gene matches. The length of the CDR3 is 13 residues. Germline V gives CDR1 ENHRY, CDR2 SYGVKD. The CDR3 protein is CAIKVSGSGEQYF. In DNA form, the CDR3 reads TGTGCCATCAAGGTTAGCGGGAGCGGCGAGCAGTACTTC.

This rearrangement joins TRBV28 to TRBJ2-7; 8 positions match TRBD2. The CDR3 consists of 16 residues. V gave up 3 bases and J gave up 4 bases; unmatched junction bases: 11. Germline V gives CDR1 MDHEN, CDR2 SYDVKM. CDR3 DNA sequence: TGTGCCAGCAGTTTTATCAGGCGGGAGGTGAGATACGAGCAGTACTTC. Protein product: CASSFIRREVRYEQYF.

This clonotype was picked up a small number of times. V gene TRBV29-1 combines with J gene TRBJ2-7; D possibly matches TRBD1 or TRBD2 (5 bases each). The CDR3 is 12 amino acids. The germline V and J ends were trimmed by 4 bases and 5 bases, with 12 bases remaining between them. Germline V gene lookup returns CDR1 SQVTM and CDR2 ANQGSEA. CDR3 residues: CSVGGFGHEQYF. CDR3 nucleotides: TGCAGCGTTGGGGGGTTCGGCCACGAGCAGTACTTC.

This clonotype was observed a handful of times. V usage is TRBV6-1 and J usage is TRBJ2-3, with TRBD2 matching 13 bases. This CDR3 comprises 19 residues. Germline CDR1 is MNHNS and CDR2 is SASEGT. The ends lost 4 bases at V and 0 bases at J; junction bases unmatched: 10. This CDR3 is CASSAPGLAGLASTDTQYF. The CDR3 coding sequence is TGTGCCAGCAGTGCCCCGGGACTAGCGGGATTAGCTAGCACAGATACGCAGTATTTT.

The chain uses TRBV29-1 and TRBJ2-3, with 7 bases that match TRBD1. Unmatched junction bases numbered 6, after V lost 6 bases and J lost 3 bases. From germline, CDR1 is SQVTM and CDR2 ANQGSEA. The CDR3 runs to 13 residues. CDR3 nucleotide sequence: TGCAGCGTCAAAGACAGGGCGACAGATACGCAGTATTTT. Protein product: CSVKDRATDTQYF.

The chain employs TRBV5-4 and TRBJ1-1; TRBD1 might be the D (5 bases). The CDR3 extends over 13 amino acids. Trimming removed 0 bases at V and 8 bases at J, with 11 bases between. The V gene's germline CDR1 is SGHNT and CDR2 YYREEE (reference sequence). DNA for the CDR3: TGTGCCAGCAGCTTGGCCGGGGGGTTAGAAGCTTTCTTT. Encoded protein: CASSLAGGLEAFF.

This sequence joins TRBV6-2 or TRBV6-3 and TRBJ1-5, with 8 bases fitting TRBD1. The CDR3 has 19 amino acids. Per the germline V gene, CDR1 is MNHEY and CDR2 is SVGEGT. J lost 0 bases, V lost 0 bases, and 10 bases had no gene match. The CDR3 loop reads CASSYSSDRAPYSNQPQHF. In DNA form, the CDR3 reads TGTGCCAGCAGTTACTCTTCGGACAGGGCACCCTATAGCAATCAGCCCCAGCATTTT.

The chain carries TRBV7-9 and TRBJ2-3; maybe TRBD2 (6 bases). V lost 3 bases and J 5 bases, leaving 12 bases between the germline ends. In germline, CDR1 is SEHNR, CDR2 FQNEAQ (reference sequence). This CDR3 spans 14 amino acids. CDR3 nucleotide sequence: TGTGCCAGCAGCTTGGAACGGGAGTTAGATACGCAGTATTTT. Amino acid sequence: CASSLERELDTQYF.

This clonotype appeared a few times. V is TRBV6-5 and J is TRBJ2-4; D ambiguous. Per the germline V gene, CDR1 is MNHEY and CDR2 is SVGAGI. The CDR3 totals 13 residues. Trimming left V 7 bases short and J 2 bases short, with 9 bases between. The CDR3 DNA is TGTGCCAGCACGTCTTTGACCAAAAACATTCAGTACTTC. Encoded protein: CASTSLTKNIQYF.

The chain carries TRBV5-1 and TRBJ2-5, with 11 nucleotides matching TRBD1. Germline V gene sequence: CDR1 SGHRS, CDR2 YFSETQ. There are 14 residues in the CDR3. Trimming removed 4 bases from V and 11 bases from J; junction bases left unmatched: 10. CDR3 protein: CASSPAGQGDEQYF. CDR3 bases: TGCGCCAGCAGCCCTGCGGGACAGGGGGATGAGCAGTACTTC.

The chain joins TRBV11-3 to TRBJ2-6; 8 positions agree with TRBD1. V shed 5 bases and J 2 bases; nucleotides not matched to a gene: 8. Germline CDR1 and CDR2: SGHNT and YENEEA. This CDR3 is built from 17 residues. CDR3 DNA: TGTGCCAGCAGCACGCAACCAGGGGGCGCTGGGGCCAACGTCCTGACTTTC. It codes for CASSTQPGGAGANVLTF.

V and J are TRBV15 and TRBJ2-4, with D possibly matching TRBD2 (5 bases). Trimming took 2 bases from V and 1 from J, leaving 15 bases between them. In germline, CDR1 is LNHNV, CDR2 YYDKDF (reference sequence). The CDR3 is 17 amino acids. CDR3 sequence reads: CATSRSQPGVAKNIQYF. Here the CDR3 DNA reads TGTGCCACCAGCAGATCCCAACCCGGGGTTGCCAAAAACATTCAGTACTTC.

This clonotype came up a few times. This chain links TRBV20-1 with TRBJ2-6; possibly TRBD1 for D (5 bases). The CDR3 extends over 14 amino acids. The germline V gene has CDR1 DFQATT and CDR2 SNEGSKA (reference sequence). Trimming cost V 4 bases and J 0 bases, with 7 bases left between them. The CDR3 region has the DNA TGCAGTGCTATGGACACCTCTGGGGCCAACGTCCTGACTTTC. Its translation is CSAMDTSGANVLTF.

The chain carries TRBV12-3 or TRBV12-4 and TRBJ2-3; D may be TRBD1 (6 bases). Trimming shortened V by 6 bases and J by 1 base, and 14 bases separated the two germline ends. The CDR3 totals 15 residues. The CDR3 loop is CASRQGGARTDTQYF. CDR3 nucleotides: TGTGCCAGCAGGCAAGGGGGAGCGCGCACAGATACGCAGTATTTT.

The chain carries TRBV20-1 and TRBJ2-3; D remains ambiguous. The CDR3 loop spans 10 amino acids. V lost 1 base, J lost 4 bases, and 0 bases lay in between. From germline, CDR1 is DFQATT and CDR2 SNEGSKA (reference sequence). In DNA, the CDR3 is TGCAGTGCTAGAGCAGATACGCAGTATTTT. Translated: CSARADTQYF.

The chain is built from TRBV29-1 and TRBJ2-1; 10 positions agree with TRBD1. The germline gives CDR1 SQVTM, CDR2 ANQGSEA. After removal of 4 bases from V and 4 bases from J, the junction contained 1 base not matched to a gene. The CDR3 extends over 13 amino acids. The CDR3 DNA follows: TGCAGCGTTGGGGGACAGGGGTACAATGAGCAGTTCTTC. Amino acids: CSVGGQGYNEQFF.

The V gene is TRBV15, the J gene TRBJ2-2; 12 nucleotides agree with TRBD2. CDR3 length equals 17 residues. Germline trimming cut 3 bases from V and 4 bases from J; bases unmatched to any gene: 6. CDR1 is LNHNV and CDR2 is YYDKDF in the germline V gene (reference sequence). CDR3 bases: TGTGCCACCAGCAGGACGACTAGCGGGAGAGGCACCGGGGAGCTGTTTTTT. Translated: CATSRTTSGRGTGELFF.

The chain combines TRBV6-5 with TRBJ1-4; D remains unclear. CDR3 length equals 19 residues. Germline CDR1 reads MNHEY; CDR2 reads SVGAGI. V lost 4 bases and J 1 base, leaving 22 bases between the germline ends. The CDR3 loop is CASSSSFIRLLRTNEKLFF. The CDR3 DNA is TGTGCCAGCAGTTCCTCTTTCATCAGACTACTAAGAACTAATGAAAAACTGTTTTTT.

The genes are TRBV20-1 and TRBJ2-5; 7 positions agree with TRBD1. Trimming removed 2 bases from V and 4 bases from J; junction bases left unmatched: 4. The V gene's germline CDR1 is DFQATT and CDR2 SNEGSKA (reference sequence). This CDR3 spans 13 amino acids. The DNA for the CDR3 is TGCAGTGCTAGAAGACAGGGTCTAGAGACCCAGTACTTC. It specifies CSARRQGLETQYF.

The chain is built from TRBV7-9 and TRBJ1-5; D gene unclear. V was pared by 1 base and J by 1 base, with 11 bases between. This CDR3 contains 16 residues. CDR1 and CDR2 from the germline V gene are SEHNR and FQNEAQ (reference sequence). DNA of the CDR3: TGTGCCAGCAGCTTAGGGTCGGCAGTAAGCAATCAGCCCCAGCATTTT. Amino acids: CASSLGSAVSNQPQHF.

The V call is TRBV12-3 or TRBV12-4, the J call TRBJ1-5, with D possibly matching TRBD1 (5 bases). Trimming stripped 2 bases from V and 8 bases from J, with 13 bases between. The CDR3 length is 14 residues. CDR3 bases: TGTGCCAGCAGTTTACAGCCCCGAGGGGAGCCCCAGCATTTT. This encodes CASSLQPRGEPQHF.

A remark on this clonotype: The final CDR3 position lacks the conserved phenylalanine or tryptophan, pointing to a likely read error. The DNA is left out, because the CDR3 cannot be placed on it with certainty; the CDR3 is given as TCRdb lists it. This chain links TRBV12-3 or TRBV12-4 with TRBJ2-1; TRBD1, the table's D call, lacks a check against the DNA. The CDR3 extends over 15 residues, inclusive of both ends. CDR3 residues: CASSFGDRKGYTFGS.

V gene TRBV6-5 combines with J gene TRBJ2-7; D unresolved. The J call may be mistaken, given a closer DNA end match to TRBJ2-5. Germline V gene lookup returns CDR1 MNHEY and CDR2 SVGAGI. This CDR3 has 15 residues. The CDR3 spells CASSSPYLTRETQYF. Written as DNA, the CDR3 is TGTGCCAGCAGTTCCCCCTATCTCACCAGGGAGACCCAGTACTTC.

This clonotype has only a few counts. This chain uses TRBV29-1 with TRBJ2-5; D may match TRBD1 or TRBD2 (6 bases each). Germline loops: CDR1 SQVTM, CDR2 ANQGSEA. The ends were cut back, 4 bases at V and 1 base at J, with 13 bases in the middle. The CDR3 loop spans 14 amino acids. CDR3 residues: CSVAGAGFQETQYF. CDR3 nucleotides: TGCAGCGTTGCGGGGGCCGGTTTCCAAGAGACCCAGTACTTC.

The rearrangement links TRBV13 to TRBJ1-1, with a tentative D call TRBD1 (5 bases). Germline V gene lookup returns CDR1 PRHDT and CDR2 FYEKMQ (reference sequence). V was clipped by 3 bases and J by 4 bases, with 9 bases between them. This CDR3 is built from 13 residues. The CDR3 sequence: CASSFTRGTEAFF. The CDR3 bases are TGTGCCAGCAGCTTTACGAGGGGCACTGAAGCTTTCTTT.

About this clonotype: At one end, the junction sequence differs from germline, possibly due to a read error. V gene TRBV9 combines with J gene TRBJ1-2; D remains ambiguous. The CDR3 sequence is 13 residues long. Germline V gene lookup returns CDR1 SGDLS and CDR2 YYNGEE. CDR3 sequence reads: CACSVSPLAGYTF. The CDR3 bases are TGTGCCTGCAGCGTCTCCCCCCTGGCTGGCTACACCTTC. Filled out from reference TRBV9 and TRBJ1-2, the complete variable domain reads DSGVTQTPKHLITATGQRVTLRCSPRSGDLSVYWYQQSLDQGLQFLIQYYNGEERAKGNILERFSAQQFPDLHSELNLSSLELGDSALYFCACSVSPLAGYTFGSGTRLTVV.

The chain is built from TRBV29-1 and TRBJ2-5, with D maybe TRBD1 (5 bases). CDR1 is SQVTM and CDR2 is ANQGSEA in the germline V gene. Trimming took off 4 bases at V and 5 bases at J, with 11 bases between the two ends. This CDR3 comprises 12 residues. CDR3 coding DNA: TGCAGCGTTGGGGGCAGCGATGAGACCCAGTACTTC. It encodes CSVGGSDETQYF.

V gene TRBV12-3 or TRBV12-4 combines with J gene TRBJ2-1; 10 bases align to TRBD2. The CDR3 has 16 residues. J lost 10 bases, V lost 3 bases, and 12 bases had no gene match. The CDR3 region is CASSFDGLAVSYEQFF. The CDR3 coding sequence is TGTGCCAGCAGTTTCGATGGACTAGCGGTCTCCTACGAGCAGTTCTTC.

This clonotype was observed a handful of times. V usage is TRBV20-1 and J usage is TRBJ1-2; 7 positions agree with TRBD1. Germline CDR1 and CDR2: DFQATT and SNEGSKA (reference sequence). There are 12 residues in the CDR3. V trimming: 6 bases; J trimming: 8 bases; junction bases outside the gene matches: 9. This CDR3 reads CSASRGQGGYTF. The CDR3 DNA sequence: TGCAGTGCGTCAAGGGGGCAAGGGGGCTACACCTTC.

The chain couples TRBV6-1 to TRBJ1-1; D is perhaps TRBD1 (5 bases). Germline CDR1 MNHNS, CDR2 SASEGT. V dropped 7 bases and J dropped 8 bases, with 26 bases sitting between them. There are 16 residues in the CDR3. The CDR3 bases are TGTGCCAGCAAGGAGTGGAGGCAGGGTCCCCGTGGGGAAGCTTTCTTT. It codes for CASKEWRQGPRGEAFF.